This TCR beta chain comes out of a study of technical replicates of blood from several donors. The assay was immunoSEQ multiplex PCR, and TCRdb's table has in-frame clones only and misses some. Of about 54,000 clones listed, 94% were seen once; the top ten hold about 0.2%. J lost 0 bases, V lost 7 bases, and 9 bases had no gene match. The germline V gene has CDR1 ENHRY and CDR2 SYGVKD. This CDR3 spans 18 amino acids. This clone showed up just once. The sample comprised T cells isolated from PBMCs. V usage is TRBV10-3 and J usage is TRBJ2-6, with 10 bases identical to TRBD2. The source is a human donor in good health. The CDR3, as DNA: TGTGCCATCACCCCCGGACTAGCGGCAAGCTCTGGGGCCAACGTCCTGACTTTC. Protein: CAITPGLAASSGANVLTF.